Presented here are 25 T cell receptor beta chains from one specimen sequenced in a study of post-analysis software for immune sequencing data. Study-wide results and caveats: About five TRBV segments were more frequent in patients than controls; TRBV5-6, TRBV5-1 and TRBV20-1 belonged to this group.

No antigens are known for them. Unique molecular identifiers featured in each of the TCR beta cDNA libraries. TCRdb re-derived calls from the PCR reads in MiXCR, one entry per CDR3 protein. The table records some 890,000 distinct CDR3 sequences, roughly half of them present only once. The sample taken for sequencing was blood. These receptors originate from a girl aged 10 to 17 with multiple sclerosis.

The rearrangement uses TRBV7-2 and TRBJ1-2; D not certain. V lost 1 base and J lost 5, with 11 bases in between. CDR1 is SGHTA and CDR2 is FQGNSA in the germline V gene. The CDR3 has 14 residues. Written as DNA, the CDR3 is TGTGCCAGCAGCTTAGATGGGTATGGATATGGCTACACCTTC. It translates to CASSLDGYGYGYTF.

This clonotype has a handful of counts. The gene calls are TRBV20-1 and TRBJ2-5, with D possibly being TRBD1 or TRBD2 (6 bases each). V dropped 2 bases and J dropped 11 bases, with 21 bases sitting between them. The length of the CDR3 is 14 residues. The germline CDR1 and CDR2 sequences are DFQATT and SNEGSKA (reference sequence). The CDR3 nucleotides read TGCAGTGCTAGAAGGGGGGCGGGATCGGGAGAGCAGTACTTC. Protein: CSARRGAGSGEQYF.

This clonotype appeared a few times. The gene calls are TRBV9 and TRBJ2-5; D perhaps matches TRBD2 (7 bases). The tail of the sequence fits TRBJ2-7 better, so the J call may be wrong. CDR3 size: 14 residues. Germline V CDR1 and CDR2: SGDLS, YYNGEE. CDR3 sequence: CASSPRTGRDEQYF. CDR3 in DNA: TGTGCCAGCAGCCCTCGCACAGGGAGGGACGAGCAGTACTTC.

V is TRBV5-1 and J is TRBJ2-7, with 7 bases fitting TRBD1. Trimming took 0 bases from V and 6 from J; bases not matched to a gene: 12. This CDR3 comprises 16 residues. Germline V lookup: CDR1 SGHRS, CDR2 YFSETQ. The CDR3, as DNA: TGCGCCAGCAGCTTGGCCGCGACAGGGACAACCTGCGAGCAGTACTTC. Residues: CASSLAATGTTCEQYF.

V and J are TRBV7-9 and TRBJ2-6, with D possibly being TRBD1 or TRBD2 (5 bases each). The CDR3 totals 19 residues. V lost 5 bases and J 0 bases, leaving 20 bases between the germline ends. CDR1 and CDR2 from the germline V gene are SEHNR and FQNEAQ (reference sequence). The CDR3 region is CASSPLWGRTFSGANVLTF. The CDR3 DNA reads as TGTGCCAGCAGCCCCCTCTGGGGACGGACCTTCTCTGGGGCCAACGTCCTGACTTTC. Looking up the rest from reference TRBV7-9 and TRBJ2-6 gives the full variable domain: DTGVSQNPRHKITKRGQNVTFRCDPISEHNRLYWYRQTLGQGPEFLTYFQNEAQLEKSRLLSDRFSAERPKGSFSTLEIQRTEQGDSAMYLCASSPLWGRTFSGANVLTFGAGSRLTVL.

This chain joins TRBV3-1 and TRBJ1-4, with unresolved D. V lost 1 base to trimming and J lost 0 bases, with 9 bases between them. CDR3 length: 16 amino acids. Germline CDR1 reads LGHDT; CDR2 reads YNNKEL (reference sequence). The DNA for the CDR3 is TGTGCCAGCAGCCAAGTCCGAAGTTCAACTAATGAAAAACTGTTTTTT. This gives the protein CASSQVRSSTNEKLFF.

This chain joins TRBV20-1 and TRBJ1-2; possibly TRBD1 for D (5 bases). V dropped 6 bases and J dropped 6 bases, with 14 bases sitting between them. Germline CDR1 is DFQATT and CDR2 is SNEGSKA (reference sequence). The CDR3 is made up of 12 amino acids. CDR3 sequence (DNA): TGCAGTGCCCTAAGTTACAGGAATGGCTACACCTTC. Protein product: CSALSYRNGYTF.

This chain joins TRBV20-1 and TRBJ2-7; D is perhaps TRBD1 or TRBD2 (5 bases each). V was cut by 6 bases and J by 5 bases, with 11 bases left in between. This CDR3 is built from 11 residues. Germline lookup yields CDR1 DFQATT and CDR2 SNEGSKA (reference sequence). The CDR3 here is CSAGVRDEQYF. The CDR3 region has the DNA TGCAGTGCGGGGGTTAGAGACGAGCAGTACTTC.

V gene TRBV9 combines with J gene TRBJ1-2; D is ambiguous. Germline V gene data show CDR1 as SGDLS and CDR2 as YYNGEE. Trimming took 4 bases from V and 1 from J, leaving 11 bases between them. This CDR3 is built from 14 residues. The CDR3 region is CASSSDPSNYGYTF. The DNA for the CDR3 is TGTGCCAGCAGCTCCGACCCGAGTAACTATGGCTACACCTTC.

J is TRBJ1-5 and V is TRBV7-9; D is unclear. The V end was cut by 1 base, the J end by 0 bases, with 16 bases between. The CDR3 contains 18 residues. CDR1 is SEHNR and CDR2 is FQNEAQ in the germline V gene (reference sequence). The CDR3 spells CASSLGVGGLFSNQPQHF. The CDR3 DNA is TGTGCCAGCAGCTTAGGAGTCGGAGGATTGTTTAGCAATCAGCCCCAGCATTTT.

J is TRBJ2-7 and V is TRBV11-2, with 8 bases matching TRBD1. The J call may be wrong; the DNA end is better matched by TRBJ2-5. CDR1 SGHAT and CDR2 FQNNGV come from the germline V gene. The CDR3 sequence is 14 residues long. The CDR3: CASTPTGVEETQYF. The CDR3 DNA is TGTGCCAGCACCCCGACAGGGGTCGAAGAGACCCAGTACTTC.

This clonotype appeared a few times. The chain couples TRBV29-1 to TRBJ2-1; no definite D call. The CDR3 sequence is 13 residues long. Between the trimmed V and J ends, which lost 3 bases and 3 bases, there was a span of 9 bases. In germline, CDR1 is SQVTM, CDR2 ANQGSEA. The chain's CDR3 is CSVEYGRYNEQFF. In DNA form, the CDR3 reads TGCAGCGTTGAGTACGGACGCTACAATGAGCAGTTCTTC.

This clonotype was observed a few times. The V and J genes are TRBV29-1 and TRBJ2-7; D is possibly TRBD2 (6 bases). V was shortened by 6 bases and J by 3 bases, with 15 bases between the two germline ends. Germline V lookup: CDR1 SQVTM, CDR2 ANQGSEA. The CDR3 consists of 13 residues. CDR3 region: CSVARDSDYEQYF. CDR3 bases: TGCAGCGTCGCCCGGGACTCCGACTACGAGCAGTACTTC.

The chain employs TRBV6-5 and TRBJ1-2; D might be TRBD1 (6 bases). CDR1 MNHEY and CDR2 SVGAGI come from the germline V gene. There are 13 residues in the CDR3. The ends were cut back, 6 bases at V and 2 bases at J, with 10 bases in the middle. For the CDR3, the DNA is TGTGCCAGCAGGGAAGGACAGAACTATGGCTACACCTTC. Its translation: CASREGQNYGYTF.

This sequence joins TRBV5-6 and TRBJ2-7, with D possibly matching TRBD1 (5 bases). Germline CDR1 reads SGHDT; CDR2 reads YYEEEE. This CDR3 has 15 residues. V was trimmed by 6 bases and J by 2 bases, leaving 18 bases between them. The CDR3 here is CASTSKRGGTYEQYF. CDR3 nucleotide sequence: TGTGCCAGCACCTCAAAAAGGGGCGGTACCTACGAGCAGTACTTC.

The chain couples TRBV5-1 to TRBJ1-1; perhaps TRBD1 as D (6 bases). The germline V and J ends were trimmed by 4 bases and 1 base, with 17 bases remaining between them. The CDR3 runs 16 residues. Germline assignment: CDR1 SGHRS and CDR2 YFSETQ. The CDR3 nucleotides read TGCGCCAGCAGCCCAACTACCAGGACAGAGAACACTGAAGCTTTCTTT. It translates to CASSPTTRTENTEAFF. The full variable domain, in which reference TRBV5-1 and TRBJ1-1 provide the parts outside the CDR3, is KAGVTQTPRYLIKTRGQQVTLSCSPISGHRSVSWYQQTPGQGLQFLFEYFSETQRNKGNFPGRFSGRQFSNSRSEMNVSTLELGDSALYLCASSPTTRTENTEAFFGQGTRLTVV.

The chain employs TRBV20-1 and TRBJ2-5; a possible D gene is TRBD2 (6 bases). V was cut by 0 bases and J by 3 bases, with 14 bases left in between. This CDR3 has 15 amino acids. CDR1 is DFQATT and CDR2 is SNEGSKA in the germline V gene (reference sequence). CDR3 DNA: TGCAGTGCTAGAGATTGGGAACGCGGGAAAGAGACCCAGTACTTC. Protein sequence: CSARDWERGKETQYF.

This clonotype was picked up a small number of times. CDR3 loop: CASSLERGSYNSPLHF. The CDR3 DNA sequence: TGCGCCAGCAGCTTGGAAAGGGGGTCCTATAATTCACCCCTCCACTTT. The rearrangement links TRBV5-1 to TRBJ1-6, with D perhaps matching TRBD1 (6 bases). The CDR3 has 16 residues. V was cut by 0 bases and J by 1 base, with 8 bases left in between. Looked up from germline, CDR1 is SGHRS and CDR2 is YFSETQ.

The chain couples TRBV29-1 to TRBJ1-1; D is uncertain. Germline assignment: CDR1 SQVTM and CDR2 ANQGSEA. Trimming stripped 5 bases from V and 0 bases from J, with 13 bases between. The CDR3 runs to 14 residues. The chain's CDR3 is CSVRIPRMNTEAFF. CDR3 bases: TGCAGCGTTAGGATCCCTCGCATGAACACTGAAGCTTTCTTT. The full variable domain, its missing parts supplied by reference TRBV29-1 and TRBJ1-1, is SAVISQKPSRDICQRGTSLTIQCQVDSQVTMMFWYRQQPGQSLTLIATANQGSEATYESGFVIDKFPISRPNLTFSTLTVSNMSPEDSSIYLCSVRIPRMNTEAFFGQGTRLTVV.

This sequence joins TRBV20-1 and TRBJ2-1; 10 bases agree with TRBD1. After removal of 5 bases from V and 2 bases from J, the junction contained 3 bases not matched to a gene. The CDR3 is 14 amino acids. Germline V gene data show CDR1 as DFQATT and CDR2 as SNEGSKA (reference sequence). The CDR3 protein is CSALDRGPYNEQFF. The CDR3 DNA sequence: TGCAGTGCTTTAGACAGGGGGCCCTACAATGAGCAGTTCTTC.

V gene TRBV18 combines with J gene TRBJ1-1; possibly TRBD1 for D (6 bases). Germline loops: CDR1 KGHSH, CDR2 LQKENI. V was cut by 3 bases and J by 2 bases, with 13 bases left in between. This CDR3 is built from 15 residues. The CDR3 region is CASSPANRANTEAFF. The DNA of the CDR3 is TGTGCCAGCTCACCCGCTAACAGGGCCAACACTGAAGCTTTCTTT.

The V gene is TRBV28, the J gene TRBJ1-1; weak D call: TRBD1 (5 bases). Germline assignment: CDR1 MDHEN and CDR2 SYDVKM. V was cut by 0 bases and J by 3 bases, with 14 bases left in between. The CDR3 length is 16 residues. CDR3 DNA sequence: TGTGCCAGCAGTTTATGGAGGTTCAGGGATGACACTGAAGCTTTCTTT. Translation gives CASSLWRFRDDTEAFF.

The chain combines TRBV2 with TRBJ2-1; D is perhaps TRBD2 (6 bases). Per the germline V gene, CDR1 is SNHLY and CDR2 is FYNNEI. V was trimmed by 5 bases and J by 6 bases, leaving 14 bases between them. This CDR3 contains 14 residues. The CDR3 sequence: CASSRSWGGNEQFF. The CDR3 coding sequence is TGTGCCAGCAGTCGGAGTTGGGGAGGCAATGAGCAGTTCTTC.

The chain combines TRBV10-3 with TRBJ2-3; 11 nucleotides agree with TRBD2. With 2 bases clipped from V and 7 bases from J, the junction kept 11 bases outside the gene matches. Per the germline V gene, CDR1 is ENHRY and CDR2 is SYGVKD. The CDR3 extends over 17 amino acids. CDR3 DNA sequence: TGTGCCATCAGTGAGGCTCGACTTAGCGGGAGGGGGCATACGCAGTATTTT. Translation gives CAISEARLSGRGHTQYF.

This chain links TRBV6-5 with TRBJ2-4; 8 nucleotides agree with TRBD2. The CDR3 spans 15 residues. From germline, CDR1 is MNHEY and CDR2 SVGAGI. V dropped 2 bases and J dropped 13; count of bases not matched to a gene: 13. CDR3: CASSYAPPAGEGQYF. The CDR3 DNA reads TGTGCCAGCAGTTACGCCCCCCCAGCGGGAGAAGGGCAGTACTTC.